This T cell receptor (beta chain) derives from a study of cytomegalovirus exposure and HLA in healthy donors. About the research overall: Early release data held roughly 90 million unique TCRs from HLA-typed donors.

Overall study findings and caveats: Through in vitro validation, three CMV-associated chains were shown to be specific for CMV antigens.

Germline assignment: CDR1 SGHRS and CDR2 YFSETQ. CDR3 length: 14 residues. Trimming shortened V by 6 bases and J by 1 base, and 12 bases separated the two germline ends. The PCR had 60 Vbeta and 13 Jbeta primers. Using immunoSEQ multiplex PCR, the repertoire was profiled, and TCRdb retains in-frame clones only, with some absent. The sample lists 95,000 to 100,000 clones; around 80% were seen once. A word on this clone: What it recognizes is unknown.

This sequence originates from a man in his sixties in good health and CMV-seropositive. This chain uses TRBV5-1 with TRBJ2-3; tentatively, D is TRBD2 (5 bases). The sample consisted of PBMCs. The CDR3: CASTPGDGTDTQYF. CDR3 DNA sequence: TGCGCCAGCACCCCCGGGGATGGCACAGATACGCAGTATTTT. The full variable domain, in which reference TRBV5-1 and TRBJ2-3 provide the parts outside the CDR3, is KAGVTQTPRYLIKTRGQQVTLSCSPISGHRSVSWYQQTPGQGLQFLFEYFSETQRNKGNFPGRFSGRQFSNSRSEMNVSTLELGDSALYLCASTPGDGTDTQYFGPGTRLTVL.